The next 2 T cell receptor beta chains were all read from a single sample in a study of blood T cell repertoires in COVID-19. Method: immunoSEQ multiplex PCR; TCRdb's copy keeps in-frame clones and lacks some. The profile covers around 260,000 clones, with around 90% appearing a single time and 0.9% to 1% taken by the ten largest. Sample: peripheral blood. The receptors here all came from a woman aged 40 to 49 who had recovered from COVID-19.

The chain has TRBV19 and TRBJ2-5; a possible D gene is TRBD1 (6 bases). CDR3 length: 15 amino acids. CDR1 LNHDA and CDR2 SQIVND come from the germline V gene (reference sequence). Trimming stripped 6 bases from V and 3 bases from J, with 17 bases between. CDR3 sequence reads: CASSRGRGLEETQYF. The CDR3 nucleotides read TGTGCCAGTAGCCGGGGCAGGGGATTAGAAGAGACCCAGTACTTC.

CDR3 sequence (DNA): TGTGCCAGCAGTGAAGCGCTCCCGACCCGATCAAGCGGCAATCAGCCCCAGCATTTT. Protein product: CASSEALPTRSSGNQPQHF. This rearrangement joins TRBV2 to TRBJ1-5; D gene unclear. With 0 bases removed from V and 2 bases from J, the gap between germline ends came to 20 bases. Germline V CDR1 and CDR2: SNHLY, FYNNEI. The CDR3 consists of 19 residues. Based on the CDR3 plus reference TRBV2 and TRBJ1-5, the full variable domain is EPEVTQTPSHQVTQMGQEVILRCVPISNHLYFYWYRQILGQKVEFLVSFYNNEISEKSEIFDDQFSVERPDGSNFTLKIRSTKLEDSAMYFCASSEALPTRSSGNQPQHFGDGTRLSIL.